Sequencing of this TCR beta chain was carried out in a study of cytomegalovirus exposure and HLA in healthy donors. This clone was seen more than once but under ten times. The CDR3 has 14 residues. Per the germline V gene, CDR1 is LNHDA and CDR2 is SQIVND (reference sequence). V was shortened by 3 bases and J by 2 bases, with 10 bases between the two germline ends. With 60 Vbeta and 13 Jbeta primers, the PCR was carried out. The method was immunoSEQ multiplex PCR; TCRdb's version includes in-frame clones alone and lacks a portion of them. This sample has roughly 200,000 clones, with around 79% found just once.

The sequencing input was PBMCs. The TCR sequence derives from a girl aged 5-17 years in good health and CMV-seropositive. This chain joins TRBV19 and TRBJ1-2; D ambiguous. The CDR3 sequence is CASSIQTRNYGYTF. The CDR3 region has the DNA TGTGCCAGTAGTATTCAGACACGAAACTATGGCTACACCTTC.